This is a list of T cell receptor beta chains from one sample in a study of response to subunit inactivated influenza vaccine. One entry per CDR3 protein, called by TCRdb with MiXCR from the RT-PCR reads. The sample consists of 500,000 to 750,000 distinct CDR3 sequences, around 13% of them appearing once. Specimen: PBMCs from blood, collected about 12 days after vaccination. Receptor source: a man over 45 who received an inactivated influenza vaccine. CDR3s include the opening cysteine and the closing phenylalanine or tryptophan. D genes are given only for firm matches. Clone size is stated in some rows and not others, as once, few, many or a class when expanded.

V gene: TRBV10-3
J gene: TRBJ1-2
D gene: NA
clone size: few
CDR3 protein: CAISRQNYGYTF
CDR3 DNA: TGTGCCATCAGCAGGCAGAATTATGGCTACACCTTC

V gene: TRBV18
J gene: TRBJ2-7
D gene: TRBD1
clone size: few
CDR3 protein: CASSPPGTGATEQYF
CDR3 DNA: TGTGCCAGCTCACCTCCCGGGACAGGAGCGACCGAGCAGTACTTC

V gene: TRBV27
J gene: TRBJ2-7
D gene: TRBD2
clone size: NA
CDR3 protein: CASSLSTSGYEQYF
CDR3 DNA: TGTGCCAGCAGTTTATCTACTAGCGGCTACGAGCAGTACTTC

V gene: TRBV7-8
J gene: TRBJ1-5
D gene: NA
clone size: few
CDR3 protein: CASSLGPRNQPQHF
CDR3 DNA: TGTGCCAGCAGCTTAGGTCCCAGGAATCAGCCCCAGCATTTT

V gene: TRBV18
J gene: TRBJ2-1
D gene: NA
clone size: NA
CDR3 protein: CASSPQADYNEQFF
CDR3 DNA: TGTGCCAGCTCACCACAAGCGGACTACAATGAGCAGTTCTTC

V gene: TRBV20-1
J gene: TRBJ2-3
D gene: TRBD2
clone size: NA
CDR3 protein: CSARGTSGLTDTQYF
CDR3 DNA: TGCAGTGCTAGGGGGACTAGCGGCCTCACAGATACGCAGTATTTT

V gene: TRBV28
J gene: TRBJ2-3
D gene: TRBD2
clone size: few
CDR3 protein: CASSLAGEVDTQYF
CDR3 DNA: TGTGCCAGCAGTTTAGCGGGAGAGGTTGATACGCAGTATTTT

V gene: TRBV6-1
J gene: TRBJ2-1
D gene: NA
clone size: few
CDR3 protein: CASSERLHGSYNEQFF
CDR3 DNA: TGTGCCAGCAGTGAAAGGCTGCATGGGTCCTACAATGAGCAGTTCTTC

V gene: TRBV10-3
J gene: TRBJ2-3
D gene: NA
clone size: few
CDR3 protein: CAISRKTDTQYF
CDR3 DNA: TGTGCCATCAGCAGAAAAACAGATACGCAGTATTTT

V gene: TRBV24-1
J gene: TRBJ2-7
D gene: NA
clone size: many
CDR3 protein: CATSDSSGQYF
CDR3 DNA: TGTGCCACCAGTGATTCTAGTGGGCAGTACTTC

V gene: TRBV24-1
J gene: TRBJ2-7
D gene: NA
clone size: few
CDR3 protein: CATKNPPKGFHEQYF
CDR3 DNA: TGTGCCACCAAAAACCCTCCGAAAGGATTCCACGAGCAGTACTTC

V gene: TRBV7-2
J gene: TRBJ2-1
D gene: NA
clone size: NA
CDR3 protein: CSSSLGRQDYNEQFF
CDR3 DNA: TGTTCCAGCAGCTTAGGCCGGCAGGACTACAATGAGCAGTTCTTC

V gene: TRBV19
J gene: TRBJ1-5
D gene: TRBD1
clone size: NA
CDR3 protein: CASRGWDSVSNQPQHF
CDR3 DNA: TGTGCCAGTAGAGGCTGGGACAGCGTTAGCAATCAGCCCCAGCATTTT

V gene: TRBV12-3/TRBV12-4
J gene: TRBJ2-3
D gene: NA
clone size: NA
CDR3 protein: CASSFRIGITDTQYF
CDR3 DNA: TGTGCCAGCAGTTTCAGGATAGGGATTACAGATACGCAGTATTTT

V gene: TRBV14
J gene: TRBJ1-3
D gene: TRBD1
clone size: NA
CDR3 protein: CASSHRPGQGAGNTIYF
CDR3 DNA: TGTGCCAGCAGCCACCGCCCGGGACAGGGAGCTGGAAACACCATATATTTT

V gene: TRBV29-1
J gene: TRBJ2-5
D gene: NA
clone size: NA
CDR3 protein: CSVATEGRETQYF
CDR3 DNA: TGCAGCGTTGCTACAGAGGGCAGGGAGACCCAGTACTTC

V gene: TRBV9
J gene: TRBJ2-7
D gene: TRBD2
clone size: few
CDR3 protein: CASSVGTSDEQYF
CDR3 DNA: TGTGCCAGCAGCGTTGGGACTAGCGACGAGCAGTACTTC

V gene: TRBV6-5
J gene: TRBJ1-2
D gene: TRBD1
clone size: few
CDR3 protein: CASSYQGRQGGIGYTF
CDR3 DNA: TGTGCCAGCAGTTACCAAGGACGACAGGGTGGTATAGGCTACACCTTC

V gene: TRBV4-1
J gene: TRBJ2-3
D gene: TRBD2
clone size: NA
CDR3 protein: CASSYRLATTDTQYF
CDR3 DNA: TGCGCCAGCAGCTACCGACTAGCCACCACAGATACGCAGTATTTT

V gene: TRBV25-1
J gene: TRBJ2-5
D gene: TRBD1
clone size: NA
CDR3 protein: CASSGGTGSQETQYF
CDR3 DNA: TGTGCCAGCAGTGGAGGGACAGGGTCCCAAGAGACCCAGTACTTC

V gene: TRBV28
J gene: TRBJ2-7
D gene: NA
clone size: many
CDR3 protein: CASSQPPSYEQYF
CDR3 DNA: TGTGCCAGCAGCCAACCCCCCTCTTACGAGCAGTACTTC

V gene: TRBV7-9
J gene: TRBJ1-2
D gene: NA
clone size: few
CDR3 protein: CASSLESGVYGYTF
CDR3 DNA: TGTGCCAGCAGCTTAGAATCGGGGGTTTATGGCTACACCTTC

V gene: TRBV28
J gene: TRBJ2-3
D gene: NA
clone size: few
CDR3 protein: CASSNPPTDTQYF
CDR3 DNA: TGTGCCAGCAGCAATCCCCCCACAGATACGCAGTATTTT

V gene: TRBV7-2
J gene: TRBJ1-3
D gene: NA
clone size: few
CDR3 protein: CASNLGTGNTIYF
CDR3 DNA: TGTGCCAGCAACCTGGGGACTGGAAACACCATATATTTT

V gene: TRBV28
J gene: TRBJ2-7
D gene: NA
clone size: few
CDR3 protein: CASSLGKGLEQYF
CDR3 DNA: TGTGCCAGCAGTTTAGGGAAGGGGCTCGAGCAGTACTTC

V gene: TRBV7-9
J gene: TRBJ2-2
D gene: TRBD1
clone size: many
CDR3 protein: CASSRTQGYTGELFF
CDR3 DNA: TGTGCCAGCAGCCGAACACAGGGGTACACCGGGGAGCTGTTTTTT

V gene: TRBV7-9
J gene: TRBJ2-1
D gene: TRBD2
clone size: few
CDR3 protein: CASTGGRLAGSYNEQFF
CDR3 DNA: TGTGCCAGCACGGGGGGGCGGCTAGCGGGATCCTACAATGAGCAGTTCTTC

V gene: TRBV5-1
J gene: TRBJ1-4
D gene: TRBD1
clone size: few
CDR3 protein: CASSSTGGALEKLVF
CDR3 DNA: TGCGCCAGCAGCTCAACAGGGGGGGCTCTGGAAAAACTGGTTTTT

V gene: TRBV19
J gene: TRBJ2-3
D gene: TRBD2
clone size: few
CDR3 protein: CASSILLAAGDTQYF
CDR3 DNA: TGTGCCAGTAGTATTTTGCTAGCGGCAGGGGATACGCAGTATTTT

V gene: TRBV7-2
J gene: TRBJ1-6
D gene: NA
clone size: few
CDR3 protein: CASRRGGAGNSPLHF
CDR3 DNA: TGTGCCAGCAGGAGAGGGGGGGCTGGGAATTCACCCCTCCACTTT

V gene: TRBV5-1
J gene: TRBJ2-1
D gene: NA
clone size: many
CDR3 protein: CASSLASWGNEQFF
CDR3 DNA: TGCGCCAGCAGCTTGGCTAGCTGGGGCAATGAGCAGTTCTTC

V gene: TRBV7-6
J gene: TRBJ2-1
D gene: TRBD1
clone size: few
CDR3 protein: CASSARQGSYNEQFF
CDR3 DNA: TGTGCCAGCAGTGCCAGACAGGGTTCCTACAATGAGCAGTTCTTC

V gene: TRBV7-2
J gene: TRBJ1-2
D gene: NA
clone size: few
CDR3 protein: CASSFQGYGYTF
CDR3 DNA: TGTGCCAGCAGCTTTCAGGGATATGGCTACACCTTC

V gene: TRBV7-8
J gene: TRBJ2-2
D gene: NA
clone size: few
CDR3 protein: CASSLEASSAGELFF
CDR3 DNA: TGTGCCAGCAGCTTAGAGGCTAGCTCGGCCGGGGAGCTGTTTTTT

V gene: TRBV3-1
J gene: TRBJ2-5
D gene: TRBD2
clone size: few
CDR3 protein: CASSQGLAGGGETQYF
CDR3 DNA: TGTGCCAGCAGCCAAGGACTAGCGGGAGGAGGGGAGACCCAGTACTTC

V gene: TRBV6-1
J gene: TRBJ2-4
D gene: NA
clone size: NA
CDR3 protein: CASSQDILAKNIQYF
CDR3 DNA: TGTGCCAGCAGTCAGGACATTTTAGCCAAAAACATTCAGTACTTC

V gene: TRBV10-3
J gene: TRBJ2-3
D gene: TRBD2
clone size: many
CDR3 protein: CAYGGDTQYF
CDR3 DNA: TGTGCATACGGGGGGGATACGCAGTATTTT

V gene: TRBV10-3
J gene: TRBJ2-5
D gene: TRBD2
clone size: NA
CDR3 protein: CAISLKAGLAAQETQYF
CDR3 DNA: TGTGCCATCAGTCTGAAAGCGGGACTAGCGGCCCAAGAGACCCAGTACTTC